This TCR beta chain originates from a study of cytomegalovirus exposure and HLA in healthy donors. In regard to this clone: As yet, its antigen is unknown.

Repertoires were generated with immunoSEQ multiplex PCR, while TCRdb's copy carries only in-frame clones and drops some. The sample records 200,000 to 250,000 clones, about 87% being singletons. Study-wide results and caveats: Cytomegalovirus status was reportedly diagnosed by the classifier with high specificity and sensitivity. The study put 150 or so TCR beta chains on its list as cytomegalovirus-associated.

Sequencing input: PBMCs. This clonotype was sampled from a man between 18 and 35 years old in good health and CMV-seronegative.

CDR3 nucleotides: TGTGCCAGCAGCTTGGTCGGGAGGGCCCCCGGGGAGCTGTTTTTT. Protein: CASSLVGRAPGELFF. The gene calls are TRBV5-4 and TRBJ2-2; 8 nucleotides match TRBD2. Germline CDR1 and CDR2: SGHNT and YYREEE (reference sequence). The CDR3 is 15 residues long. The V segment lost 0 bases and the J segment 6 bases; nucleotides outside the gene matches: 4.